These 22 T cell receptor beta chains came from one sample sequenced in a study of identical twins. TCRdb reanalysed the 5' RACE reads using MiXCR and keeps one entry per CDR3 protein. The sample lists around 490,000 distinct CDR3 sequences, approximately 14% occurring once. In addition, the sample was reused for a study of yellow fever vaccine responses in identical twins.

Specimen: CD4+ T cells sorted from blood. These receptor sequences come from a woman under 30 in good health.

This clonotype was detected a few times. V and J are TRBV20-1 and TRBJ2-7; 7 bases align to TRBD1. This CDR3 comprises 11 residues. Germline lookup yields CDR1 DFQATT and CDR2 SNEGSKA (reference sequence). V shed 8 bases, J shed 6 bases, and the junction held 7 bases outside the gene matches. Here the CDR3 DNA reads TGCAGTATACAGGGGAGAGGCGAGCAGTACTTC. This gives the protein CSIQGRGEQYF.

This clonotype has a handful of counts. The rearrangement uses TRBV12-3 or TRBV12-4 and TRBJ2-1, with TRBD2 identical over 11 bases. There are 15 residues in the CDR3. V lost 4 bases, J lost 12 bases, and 11 bases stayed unmatched. The CDR3 nucleotides read TGTGCCAGCAGTTCGACGACTAGCGGGGAGGAGGGGCAGTTCTTC. Protein product: CASSSTTSGEEGQFF.

The gene calls are TRBV7-3 and TRBJ2-2; D is possibly TRBD2 (5 bases). The CDR3 is made up of 14 amino acids. Germline values: CDR1 SGHTA, CDR2 FQGTGA. V lost 3 bases and J 9 bases, leaving 14 bases between the germline ends. Here the CDR3 DNA reads TGTGCCAGCAGCTTGGACCAAGGAGGAAGGGAGCTGTTTTTT. Translation gives CASSLDQGGRELFF.

The chain combines TRBV4-1 with TRBJ2-1; 7 nucleotides line up with TRBD1. CDR3 length equals 15 residues. Germline V gene data show CDR1 as MGHRA and CDR2 as YSYEKL. V shed 5 bases and J 4 bases; nucleotides not matched to a gene: 8. The CDR3 region is CASSSSDRTYNEQFF. CDR3 DNA sequence: TGCGCCAGCAGCTCCTCGGACAGGACGTACAATGAGCAGTTCTTC.

This clonotype has more than one count but fewer than ten. The chain carries TRBV28 and TRBJ2-6, with D unclear. Germline V gene data show CDR1 as MDHEN and CDR2 as SYDVKM. CDR3 length equals 16 residues. With 6 bases removed from V and 0 bases from J, the gap between germline ends came to 12 bases. CDR3 DNA sequence: TGTGCCAGCAGACGAACACCGAGCTCTGGGGCCAACGTCCTGACTTTC. Its protein is CASRRTPSSGANVLTF.

This clonotype was observed at least ten times. V usage is TRBV7-7 and J usage is TRBJ2-1; the D gene is possibly TRBD2 (5 bases). Germline assignment: CDR1 SSHAT and CDR2 FNYEAQ (reference sequence). Trimming pared 3 bases from V and 3 bases from J, leaving 12 bases between. The CDR3 runs to 15 residues. Here the CDR3 reads CASSFGRGDYNEQFF. The CDR3 bases are TGTGCCAGCAGCTTTGGACGGGGAGACTACAATGAGCAGTTCTTC.

The chain combines TRBV5-1 with TRBJ2-7; 10 nucleotides line up with TRBD1. The germline V gene encodes CDR1 SGHRS and CDR2 YFSETQ. The length of the CDR3 is 16 residues. The V gene end was trimmed by 4 bases and the J gene end by 0 bases; junction bases not matched to a gene: 7. The CDR3 reads CASSPTGGYSSYEQYV. CDR3 nucleotide sequence: TGCGCCAGCAGCCCGACAGGGGGCTATAGCTCCTACGAGCAGTACGTC.

The genes are TRBV3-1 and TRBJ2-4; 8 nucleotides match TRBD1. The trim removed 4 bases at V and 3 bases at J, leaving 8 bases unmatched. Germline V CDR1 and CDR2: LGHDT, YNNKEL (reference sequence). The CDR3 spans 16 residues. The CDR3 nucleotides read TGTGCCAGCAGCCTCCGGACAGGGTTGGTCAAAAACATTCAGTACTTC. It encodes CASSLRTGLVKNIQYF.

This clonotype has a handful of counts. The rearrangement joins TRBV11-2 to TRBJ2-7, with D possibly TRBD1 on 6 matching bases. This CDR3 contains 19 residues. Trimming left V 0 bases short and J 0 bases short, with 21 bases between. CDR1 SGHAT and CDR2 FQNNGV come from the germline V gene. CDR3 loop: CASSLEGDIGQTSSYEQYV. The CDR3 DNA is TGTGCCAGCAGCTTAGAGGGGGATATAGGACAGACAAGCTCCTACGAGCAGTACGTC.

The J gene is TRBJ1-4, the V gene TRBV27; 11 nucleotides line up with TRBD1. The junction had 8 bases not matched to a gene; V was cut back by 6 bases and J by 8 bases. The germline V gene encodes CDR1 MNHEY and CDR2 SMNVEV (reference sequence). The CDR3 extends over 15 amino acids. CDR3 in amino acids: CASRQSGTGGEKLFF. CDR3 bases: TGTGCCAGCAGACAATCCGGGACAGGGGGAGAAAAACTGTTTTTT.

This rearrangement joins TRBV20-1 to TRBJ2-7, with D unresolved. Trimming removed 3 bases at V and 4 bases at J, with 10 bases between. CDR3 length: 12 amino acids. Germline CDR1 reads DFQATT; CDR2 reads SNEGSKA (reference sequence). The CDR3 bases are TGCAGTGCTAGTTGGCTAGGATACGAGCAGTACGTC. Residues: CSASWLGYEQYV.

V is TRBV10-3 and J is TRBJ2-3; 9 bases agree with TRBD2. V shed 4 bases and J 3 bases; nucleotides not matched to a gene: 5. Germline V gene data show CDR1 as ENHRY and CDR2 as SYGVKD. The CDR3 totals 15 residues. The CDR3 spells CAISAGSGGTDTQYF. CDR3 sequence (DNA): TGTGCCATCAGTGCGGGGAGCGGGGGGACAGATACGCAGTATTTT.

CDR3 nucleotide sequence: TGCAGTGCTATCGGCCTGGGGAGCTCCTACAATGAGCAGTTCTTC. Translating gives CSAIGLGSSYNEQFF. This sequence joins TRBV20-1 and TRBJ2-1; TRBD2 is a possible D gene (5 bases). V gave up 4 bases and J gave up 0 bases, with 13 bases separating them. CDR3 length: 15 amino acids. Germline lookup yields CDR1 DFQATT and CDR2 SNEGSKA (reference sequence).

This chain links TRBV3-1 with TRBJ1-1; D is undetermined. Trimming cost V 1 base and J 4 bases, with 7 bases left between them. Germline lookup yields CDR1 LGHDT and CDR2 YNNKEL (reference sequence). This CDR3 comprises 13 residues. This CDR3 reads CASSQGVFTEAFF. CDR3 DNA sequence: TGTGCCAGCAGCCAAGGAGTTTTCACTGAAGCTTTCTTT.

This clonotype showed up just a few times. V gene TRBV29-1 combines with J gene TRBJ2-7; D gene uncertain. Germline CDR1 is SQVTM and CDR2 is ANQGSEA. V was clipped by 2 bases and J by 2 bases, with 13 bases between them. The CDR3 consists of 14 residues. The CDR3, as DNA: TGCAGCGTTGAACATTCTTCAACTACCTACGAGCAGTACTTC. Protein product: CSVEHSSTTYEQYF.

V and J are TRBV7-6 and TRBJ2-7; TRBD2 matches at 11 bases. The CDR3 loop spans 15 amino acids. CDR1 SGHVS and CDR2 FNYEAQ come from the germline V gene. The ends lost 5 bases at V and 2 bases at J; junction bases unmatched: 5. For the CDR3, the DNA is TGTGCCAGCAGCCGTACGACTAGCGGGACCTACGAGCAGTACTTC. Its protein is CASSRTTSGTYEQYF.

CDR3 in amino acids: CSVKLSQETQYF. DNA for the CDR3: TGCAGCGTTAAGTTGAGCCAAGAGACCCAGTACTTC. This sequence joins TRBV29-1 and TRBJ2-5; D call uncertain. The germline V gene has CDR1 SQVTM and CDR2 ANQGSEA. The CDR3 covers 12 residues. Trimming left V 5 bases short and J 1 base short, with 8 bases between.

In its sample, this clonotype was seen many times. The chain employs TRBV7-8 and TRBJ2-5, with D perhaps TRBD1 (6 bases). V dropped 7 bases and J dropped 4 bases, with 16 bases sitting between them. The CDR3 spans 14 residues. CDR1 is SGHVS and CDR2 is FQNEAQ in the germline V gene. The CDR3 is CASTAGAGRETQYF. The CDR3 DNA sequence: TGTGCCAGCACCGCAGGGGCTGGTCGAGAGACCCAGTACTTC.

This clonotype was recorded a few times. The chain couples TRBV5-6 to TRBJ2-7, with D maybe TRBD2 (7 bases). The CDR3 contains 14 residues. V was shortened by 4 bases and J by 7 bases, with 18 bases between the two germline ends. From germline, CDR1 is SGHDT and CDR2 YYEEEE. This chain's CDR3 is CASSLVGRGREQYV. The CDR3 nucleotides read TGTGCCAGCAGCCTAGTTGGGCGGGGGCGGGAGCAGTACGTC.

The rearrangement links TRBV12-3 or TRBV12-4 to TRBJ1-1; D uncertain. Trimming took off 5 bases at V and 7 bases at J, with 11 bases between the two ends. This CDR3 spans 12 amino acids. The CDR3 region has the DNA TGTGCCAGCAGTAGGGAACGGGGTGAAGCTTTCTTT. It translates to CASSRERGEAFF.

The table lists this clonotype with many counts. V and J are TRBV12-3 or TRBV12-4 and TRBJ2-7, with 8 positions matching TRBD2. The CDR3 runs 17 residues. Unmatched junction bases numbered 12, after V lost 3 bases and J lost 2 bases. CDR3 sequence: CASSFGVSGTITYEQYF. Here the CDR3 DNA reads TGTGCCAGCAGTTTTGGGGTTAGCGGGACGATAACCTACGAGCAGTACTTC.

Concerning this clonotype itself: At one end the junction does not follow the germline gene, possibly because of a read error. This sequence joins TRBV12-3 or TRBV12-4 and TRBJ2-1; TRBD2 matches 10 bases. This CDR3 has 19 residues. CDR3 sequence: CACSSKGGSLAGAYNEQFF. The CDR3 DNA is TGTGCCTGCAGTTCGAAGGGTGGTTCTCTAGCGGGAGCTTACAATGAGCAGTTCTTC.